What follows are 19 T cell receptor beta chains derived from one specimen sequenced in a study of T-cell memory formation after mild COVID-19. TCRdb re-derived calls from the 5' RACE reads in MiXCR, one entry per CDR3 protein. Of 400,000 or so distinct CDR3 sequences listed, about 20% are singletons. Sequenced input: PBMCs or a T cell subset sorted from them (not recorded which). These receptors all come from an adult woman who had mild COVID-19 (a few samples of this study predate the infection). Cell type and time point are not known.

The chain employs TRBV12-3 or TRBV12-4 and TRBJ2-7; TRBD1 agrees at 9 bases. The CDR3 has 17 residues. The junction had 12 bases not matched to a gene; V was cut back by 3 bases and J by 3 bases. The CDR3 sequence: CASSLGTGRSWDYEQYF. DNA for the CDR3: TGTGCCAGCAGTTTGGGGACAGGGAGGAGTTGGGACTACGAGCAGTACTTC.

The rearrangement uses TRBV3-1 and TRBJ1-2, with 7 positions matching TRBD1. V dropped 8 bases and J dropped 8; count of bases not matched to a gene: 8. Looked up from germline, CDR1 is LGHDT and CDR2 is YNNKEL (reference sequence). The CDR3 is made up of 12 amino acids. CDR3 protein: CASRLTGKGYTF. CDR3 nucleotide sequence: TGTGCCAGCCGATTGACAGGGAAAGGCTACACCTTC.

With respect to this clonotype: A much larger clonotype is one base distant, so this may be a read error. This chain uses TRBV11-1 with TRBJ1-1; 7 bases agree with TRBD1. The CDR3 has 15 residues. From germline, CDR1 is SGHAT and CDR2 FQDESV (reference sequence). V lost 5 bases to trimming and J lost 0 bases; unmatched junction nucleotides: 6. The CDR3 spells CASSPRDSLNTEAFF. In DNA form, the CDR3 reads TGTGCCAGCAGCCCCCGGGACAGCTTGAACACTGAAGCTTTCTTT.

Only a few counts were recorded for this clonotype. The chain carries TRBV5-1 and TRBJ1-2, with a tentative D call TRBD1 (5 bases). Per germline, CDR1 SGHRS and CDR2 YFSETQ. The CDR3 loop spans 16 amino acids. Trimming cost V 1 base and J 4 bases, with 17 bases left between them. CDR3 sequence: CASSLTSPGVGYGYTF. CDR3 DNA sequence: TGCGCCAGCAGCTTGACGAGTCCGGGGGTCGGCTATGGCTACACCTTC. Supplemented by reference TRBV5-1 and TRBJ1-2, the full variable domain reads KAGVTQTPRYLIKTRGQQVTLSCSPISGHRSVSWYQQTPGQGLQFLFEYFSETQRNKGNFPGRFSGRQFSNSRSEMNVSTLELGDSALYLCASSLTSPGVGYGYTFGSGTRLTVV.

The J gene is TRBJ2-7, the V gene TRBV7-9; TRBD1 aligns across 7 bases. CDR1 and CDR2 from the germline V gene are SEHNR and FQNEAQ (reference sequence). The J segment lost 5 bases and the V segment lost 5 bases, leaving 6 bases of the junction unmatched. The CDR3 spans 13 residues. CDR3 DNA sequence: TGTGCCAGCAGCGGACAGGCCAAGAACGAGCAGTACTTC. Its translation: CASSGQAKNEQYF.

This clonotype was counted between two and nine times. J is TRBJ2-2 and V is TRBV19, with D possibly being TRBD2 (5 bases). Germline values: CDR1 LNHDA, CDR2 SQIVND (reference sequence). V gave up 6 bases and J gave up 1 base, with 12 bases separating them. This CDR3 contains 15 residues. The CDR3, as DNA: TGTGCCAGTAGGCGGACTGGGGAGAACACCGGGGAGCTGTTTTTT. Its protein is CASRRTGENTGELFF. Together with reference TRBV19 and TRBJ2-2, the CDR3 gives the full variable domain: DGGITQSPKYLFRKEGQNVTLSCEQNLNHDAMYWYRQDPGQGLRLIYYSQIVNDFQKGDIAEGYSVSREKKESFPLTVTSAQKNPTAFYLCASRRTGENTGELFFGEGSRLTVL.

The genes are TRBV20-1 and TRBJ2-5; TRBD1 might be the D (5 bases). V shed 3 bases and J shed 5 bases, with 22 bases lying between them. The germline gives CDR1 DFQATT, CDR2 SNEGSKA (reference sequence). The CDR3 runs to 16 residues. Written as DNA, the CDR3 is TGCAGTGCTAGCCGATGGTTTAGGGGCACAAGGGAGACCCAGTACTTC. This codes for CSASRWFRGTRETQYF.

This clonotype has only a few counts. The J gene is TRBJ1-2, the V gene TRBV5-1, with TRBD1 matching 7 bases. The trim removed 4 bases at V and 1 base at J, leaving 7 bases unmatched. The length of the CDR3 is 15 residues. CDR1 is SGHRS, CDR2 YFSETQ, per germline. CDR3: CASSPLQGINYGYTF. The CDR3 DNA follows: TGCGCCAGCAGCCCACTACAGGGGATTAACTATGGCTACACCTTC.

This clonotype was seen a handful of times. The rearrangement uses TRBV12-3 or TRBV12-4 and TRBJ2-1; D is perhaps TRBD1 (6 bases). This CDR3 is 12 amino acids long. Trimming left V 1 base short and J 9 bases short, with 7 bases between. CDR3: CASSLEGGEQFF. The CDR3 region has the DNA TGTGCCAGCAGTTTAGAAGGGGGTGAGCAGTTCTTC.

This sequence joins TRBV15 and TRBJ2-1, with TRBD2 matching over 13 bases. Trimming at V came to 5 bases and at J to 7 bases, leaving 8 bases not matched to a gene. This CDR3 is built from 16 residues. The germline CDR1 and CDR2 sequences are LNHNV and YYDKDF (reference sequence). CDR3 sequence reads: CATSARPGLAGNEQFF. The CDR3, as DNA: TGTGCCACCAGCGCCCGACCGGGACTAGCGGGGAATGAGCAGTTCTTC.

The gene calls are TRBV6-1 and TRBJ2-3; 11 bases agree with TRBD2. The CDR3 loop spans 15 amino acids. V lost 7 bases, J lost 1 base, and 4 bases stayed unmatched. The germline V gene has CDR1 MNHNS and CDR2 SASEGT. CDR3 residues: CASTSLAGGTDTQYF. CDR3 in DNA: TGTGCCAGCACCTCACTAGCGGGGGGCACAGATACGCAGTATTTT.

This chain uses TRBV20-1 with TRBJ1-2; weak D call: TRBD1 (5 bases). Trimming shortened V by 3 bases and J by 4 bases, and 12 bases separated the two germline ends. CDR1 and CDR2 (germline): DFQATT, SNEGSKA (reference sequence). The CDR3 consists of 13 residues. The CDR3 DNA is TGCAGTGCTAGGACAGAAGCTTTCTATGGCTACACCTTC. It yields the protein CSARTEAFYGYTF.

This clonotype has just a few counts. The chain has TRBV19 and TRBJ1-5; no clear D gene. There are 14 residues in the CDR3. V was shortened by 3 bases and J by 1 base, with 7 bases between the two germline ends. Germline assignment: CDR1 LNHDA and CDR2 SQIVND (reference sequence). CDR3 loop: CASSIGGSNQPQHF. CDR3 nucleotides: TGTGCCAGTAGTATCGGAGGGAGCAATCAGCCCCAGCATTTT.

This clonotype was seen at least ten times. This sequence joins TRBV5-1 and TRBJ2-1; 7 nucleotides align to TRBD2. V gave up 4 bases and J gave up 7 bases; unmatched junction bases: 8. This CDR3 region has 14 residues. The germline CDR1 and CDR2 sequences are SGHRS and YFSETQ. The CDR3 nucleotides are TGCGCCAGCAGCCCCCTCGCGGGAGTAAATGAGCAGTTCTTC. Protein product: CASSPLAGVNEQFF. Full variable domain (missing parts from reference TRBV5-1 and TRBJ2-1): KAGVTQTPRYLIKTRGQQVTLSCSPISGHRSVSWYQQTPGQGLQFLFEYFSETQRNKGNFPGRFSGRQFSNSRSEMNVSTLELGDSALYLCASSPLAGVNEQFFGPGTRLTVL.

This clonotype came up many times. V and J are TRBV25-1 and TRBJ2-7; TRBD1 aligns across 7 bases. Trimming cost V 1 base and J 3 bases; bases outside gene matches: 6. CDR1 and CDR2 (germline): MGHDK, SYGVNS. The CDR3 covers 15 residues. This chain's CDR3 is CASSELGQERYEQYF. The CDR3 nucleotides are TGTGCCAGCAGTGAATTAGGACAGGAACGCTACGAGCAGTACTTC.

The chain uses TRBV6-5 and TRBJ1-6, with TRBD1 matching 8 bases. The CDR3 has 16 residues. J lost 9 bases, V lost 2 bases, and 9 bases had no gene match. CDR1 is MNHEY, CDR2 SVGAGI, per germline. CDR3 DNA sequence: TGTGCCAGCAGTTACCGGCAGGGGGCTTCTGGTTCACCCCTCCACTTT. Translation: CASSYRQGASGSPLHF.

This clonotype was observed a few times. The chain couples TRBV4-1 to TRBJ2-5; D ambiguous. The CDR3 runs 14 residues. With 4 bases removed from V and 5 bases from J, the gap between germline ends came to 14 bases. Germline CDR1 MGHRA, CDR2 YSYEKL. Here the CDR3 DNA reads TGCGCCAGCAGCCTCAGAGTGAGAACGGAGACCCAGTACTTC. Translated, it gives CASSLRVRTETQYF.

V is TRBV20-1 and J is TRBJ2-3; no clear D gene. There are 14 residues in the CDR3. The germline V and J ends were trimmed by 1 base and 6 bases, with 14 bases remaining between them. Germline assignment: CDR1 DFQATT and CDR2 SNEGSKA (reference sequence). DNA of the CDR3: TGCAGTGCTAGAGGCGGAGTCCTCATCGATACGCAGTATTTT. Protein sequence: CSARGGVLIDTQYF.

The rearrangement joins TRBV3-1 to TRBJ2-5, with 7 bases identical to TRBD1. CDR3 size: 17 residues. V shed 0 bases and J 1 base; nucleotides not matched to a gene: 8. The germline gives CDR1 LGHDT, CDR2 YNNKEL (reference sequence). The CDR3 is CASSQDYRDRAQETQYF. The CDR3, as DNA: TGTGCCAGCAGCCAAGATTATCGAGACAGGGCCCAAGAGACCCAGTACTTC.